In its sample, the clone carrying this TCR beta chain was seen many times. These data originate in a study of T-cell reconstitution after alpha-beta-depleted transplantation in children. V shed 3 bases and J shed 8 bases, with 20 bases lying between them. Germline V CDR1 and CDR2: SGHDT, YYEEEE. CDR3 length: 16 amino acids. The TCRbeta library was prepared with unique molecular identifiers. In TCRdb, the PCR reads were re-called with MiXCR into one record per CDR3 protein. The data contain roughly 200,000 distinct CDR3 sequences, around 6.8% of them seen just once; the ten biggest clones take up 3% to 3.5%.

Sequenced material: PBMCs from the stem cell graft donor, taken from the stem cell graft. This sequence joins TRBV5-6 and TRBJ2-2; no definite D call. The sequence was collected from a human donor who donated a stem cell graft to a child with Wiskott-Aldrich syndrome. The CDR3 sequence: CASSSLLASFVGELFF. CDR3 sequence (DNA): TGTGCCAGCAGCTCCCTTTTAGCCTCATTCGTTGGGGAGCTGTTTTTT.